This is a list of T cell receptor beta chains from one sample in a study of cytotoxic CD8 clonotypes in ibrutinib-treated CLL. Using immunoSEQ multiplex PCR, the repertoire was profiled, and TCRdb retains in-frame clones only, with some absent. The data contain more than 150,000 clones, around 70% of them singletons. The sequencing used PBMCs, collected after 24 months of ibrutinib treatment. The source of these receptors is a human donor with chronic lymphocytic leukemia. Both conserved end residues are part of each CDR3. Each record gives: J gene, clone size, V gene, D gene, CDR3 DNA, CDR3 protein. D genes are given only for firm matches. Rows may omit the clone size; those that give it use once, few, many or a size class.

j_gene: TRBJ2-3
abundance: .
v_gene: TRBV27
d_gene: TRBD1
CDR3nt: TGTGCCAGCAGTTCCAGGGGGCTCGCAGATACGCAGTATTTT
CDR3aa: CASSSRGLADTQYF

j_gene: TRBJ2-1
abundance: .
v_gene: TRBV7-6
d_gene: .
CDR3nt: TGTGCCAGCAGCTTAGCGGGAAGTTACAATGAGCAGTTCTTC
CDR3aa: CASSLAGSYNEQFF

j_gene: TRBJ2-3
abundance: .
v_gene: TRBV19
d_gene: .
CDR3nt: TGTGCCAGTAGTATAGGGGGCGGGTCAGATACGCAGTATTTT
CDR3aa: CASSIGGGSDTQYF

j_gene: TRBJ2-5
abundance: .
v_gene: TRBV27
d_gene: .
CDR3nt: TGTGCCAGCAGTTTCCTCCCACCAAAAGAAGAGACCCAGTACTTC
CDR3aa: CASSFLPPKEETQYF

j_gene: TRBJ2-7
abundance: .
v_gene: TRBV7-6
d_gene: TRBD1
CDR3nt: TGTGCCAGCAGCTCACGGTGGGGACAGGGGGCTTACGAGCAGTACTTC
CDR3aa: CASSSRWGQGAYEQYF

j_gene: TRBJ2-1
abundance: .
v_gene: TRBV14
d_gene: .
CDR3nt: TGTGCCAGCAGCCCCGGTGCGGGTACCTACAATGAGCAGTTCTTC
CDR3aa: CASSPGAGTYNEQFF

j_gene: TRBJ2-1
abundance: .
v_gene: TRBV29-1
d_gene: .
CDR3nt: TGCAGCGTTGATGTCAGGGGACTATACAATGAGCAGTTCTTC
CDR3aa: CSVDVRGLYNEQFF

j_gene: TRBJ1-1
abundance: .
v_gene: TRBV7-8
d_gene: TRBD1
CDR3nt: TGTGCCAGCAGCTTAGCGCAGGGGGCGACTTTCACTGAAGCTTTCTTT
CDR3aa: CASSLAQGATFTEAFF

j_gene: TRBJ1-2
abundance: .
v_gene: TRBV19
d_gene: .
CDR3nt: TGTGCCAGTATAATACAGGCGACATTTAACTATGGCTACACCTTC
CDR3aa: CASIIQATFNYGYTF

j_gene: TRBJ1-2
abundance: .
v_gene: TRBV21-1
d_gene: .
CDR3nt: TGTGCCAGCAGCAAACCCAGGTGCTATGGCTACACCTTC
CDR3aa: CASSKPRCYGYTF

j_gene: TRBJ2-3
abundance: .
v_gene: TRBV15
d_gene: .
CDR3nt: TGTGCCACCAGCTCCGGGACTGGCTTAGCAGATACGCAGTATTTT
CDR3aa: CATSSGTGLADTQYF

j_gene: TRBJ1-4
abundance: .
v_gene: TRBV30
d_gene: .
CDR3nt: TGTGCCTGGAGTGGCACCTCCTCAACTAATGAAAAACTGTTTTTT
CDR3aa: CAWSGTSSTNEKLFF

j_gene: TRBJ1-2
abundance: .
v_gene: TRBV5-6
d_gene: TRBD1
CDR3nt: TGTGCCAGCAGCTTGACAGGGGGCAGTGGCTACACCTTC
CDR3aa: CASSLTGGSGYTF

j_gene: TRBJ1-1
abundance: .
v_gene: TRBV7-2
d_gene: .
CDR3nt: TGTGCCAGCAGCTTACAAAAGGGAAGGAACACTGAAGCTTTCTTT
CDR3aa: CASSLQKGRNTEAFF

j_gene: TRBJ2-7
abundance: few
v_gene: TRBV5-4
d_gene: TRBD1
CDR3nt: TGTGCCAGCAGCCGAGTCGACAGGGGGCTCTACGAGCAGTACTTC
CDR3aa: CASSRVDRGLYEQYF

j_gene: TRBJ2-3
abundance: .
v_gene: TRBV6-5
d_gene: .
CDR3nt: TGTGCCAGCAGTTATACTCAGCCACCCAGGGCAGATACGCAGTATTTT
CDR3aa: CASSYTQPPRADTQYF

j_gene: TRBJ1-2
abundance: .
v_gene: TRBV19
d_gene: TRBD1
CDR3nt: TGTGCCAGTCGCATCGGGACAGCAAGTGGAGGCTACACCTTC
CDR3aa: CASRIGTASGGYTF

j_gene: TRBJ1-4
abundance: .
v_gene: TRBV28
d_gene: TRBD1
CDR3nt: TGTGCCAGCAGCCAAGGACAGGTATCGCGAAAACTGTTTTTT
CDR3aa: CASSQGQVSRKLFF

j_gene: TRBJ2-7
abundance: few
v_gene: TRBV25-1
d_gene: .
CDR3nt: TGTGCCAGCAGTGGGGGTTTCGAGCAGTACTTC
CDR3aa: CASSGGFEQYF

j_gene: TRBJ1-1
abundance: .
v_gene: TRBV2
d_gene: .
CDR3nt: TGTGCCAGCAGTTCCGGGACGAAGACTGAAGCTTTCTTT
CDR3aa: CASSSGTKTEAFF

j_gene: TRBJ2-2
abundance: .
v_gene: TRBV4-2
d_gene: TRBD2
CDR3nt: TGTGCCAGCAGCCTCAAGCTTCTAGCGGACACCGGGGAGCTGTTTTTT
CDR3aa: CASSLKLLADTGELFF

j_gene: TRBJ1-5
abundance: .
v_gene: TRBV28
d_gene: .
CDR3nt: TGTGCCAGCAGTTTACGGACTAATTATCAGCCCCAGCATTTT
CDR3aa: CASSLRTNYQPQHF

j_gene: TRBJ2-7
abundance: .
v_gene: TRBV25-1
d_gene: .
CDR3nt: TGTGCCAGCAGTGATTTCGGGGGTCAGCACGAGCAGTACTTC
CDR3aa: CASSDFGGQHEQYF

j_gene: TRBJ2-3
abundance: few
v_gene: TRBV29-1
d_gene: .
CDR3nt: TGCAGCGTTGAAGTCCCACTTGCGGATACGCAGTATTTT
CDR3aa: CSVEVPLADTQYF